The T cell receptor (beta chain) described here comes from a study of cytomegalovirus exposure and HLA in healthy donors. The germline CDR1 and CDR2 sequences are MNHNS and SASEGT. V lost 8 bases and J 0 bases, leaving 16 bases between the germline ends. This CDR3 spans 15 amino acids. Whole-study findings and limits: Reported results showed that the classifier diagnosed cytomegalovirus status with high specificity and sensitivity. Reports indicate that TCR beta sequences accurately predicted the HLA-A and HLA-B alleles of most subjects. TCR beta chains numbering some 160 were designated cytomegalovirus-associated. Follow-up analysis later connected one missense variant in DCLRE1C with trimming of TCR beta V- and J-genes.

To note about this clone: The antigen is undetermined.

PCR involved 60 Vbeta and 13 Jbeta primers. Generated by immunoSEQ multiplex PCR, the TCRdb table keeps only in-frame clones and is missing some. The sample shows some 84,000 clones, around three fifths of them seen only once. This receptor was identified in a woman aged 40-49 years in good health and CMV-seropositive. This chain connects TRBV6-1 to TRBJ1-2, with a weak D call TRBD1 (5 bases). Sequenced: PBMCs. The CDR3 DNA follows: TGTGCCAGCCTCCGGCAGGGCCTATCTAACTATGGCTACACCTTC. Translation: CASLRQGLSNYGYTF.